These 5 T cell receptor beta chains were sequenced from one sample in a study of response to subunit inactivated influenza vaccine (dated by TCRdb to 2017 to 2018). The library came from RT-PCR. Sequenced using an Illumina HiSeq 2500. TCRdb ran its own pipeline on the public reads, namely fastp trimming at Q25 and MiXCR clone calling, and kept in-frame beta chains. Entries are consolidated by CDR3 protein sequence, retaining the most common genes and DNA. The sample table holds approximately 520,000 distinct CDR3 sequences, of which about 25% were seen once. 1.5% to 2% of the sample goes to the ten largest clones. The material was CD4+ T cells sorted from PBMCs, obtained approximately 5 days after vaccination. These receptors came from a man aged 50 to 59 who received an inactivated influenza vaccine. Donor details come from another sample of the same person, matched by shared clones.

There are a few counts of this clonotype. This chain connects TRBV19 to TRBJ2-2; the D is unclear. Germline CDR1 reads LNHDA; CDR2 reads SQIVND (reference sequence). V was pared by 1 base and J by 2 bases, with 2 bases between. The CDR3 has 13 amino acids. CDR3 loop: CASSIGNTGELFF. The DNA of the CDR3 is TGTGCCAGTAGTATAGGTAACACCGGGGAGCTGTTTTTT.

This clonotype occurred a few times. This sequence joins TRBV7-2 and TRBJ1-1; 7 bases are shared with TRBD1. Per germline, CDR1 SGHTA and CDR2 FQGNSA. CDR3 length: 15 amino acids. The V and J ends lost 4 bases and 4 bases, in that order; junction bases with no gene match: 9. CDR3 in amino acids: CASSSQATGATEAFF. The CDR3 DNA follows: TGTGCCAGCAGCTCGCAAGCAACAGGGGCCACTGAAGCTTTCTTT.

This chain connects TRBV7-9 to TRBJ2-2, with D possibly matching TRBD2 (5 bases). The CDR3 has 12 amino acids. V lost 5 bases and J 8 bases, leaving 9 bases between the germline ends. Germline CDR1 reads SEHNR; CDR2 reads FQNEAQ (reference sequence). For the CDR3, the DNA is TGTGCCAGCAGCGAGGGCCGGGGGGAGCTGTTTTTT. Residues: CASSEGRGELFF.

A few counts support this clonotype. CDR3 coding DNA: TGCAGTGTTGGCCGGCCGGGCTCTAATGAGCAGTTCTTC. This sequence encodes CSVGRPGSNEQFF. The genes are TRBV20-1 and TRBJ2-1, with D hard to call. CDR3 size: 13 residues. The V end was cut by 7 bases, the J end by 7 bases, with 17 bases between. Per germline, CDR1 DFQATT and CDR2 SNEGSKA (reference sequence).

This clonotype showed up just a few times. V and J are TRBV27 and TRBJ1-5, with 8 bases aligning to TRBD1. CDR1 is MNHEY, CDR2 SMNVEV, per germline (reference sequence). J was trimmed by 0 bases and V by 0 bases; bases with no gene match: 4. CDR3 length equals 17 residues. The CDR3 DNA is TGTGCCAGCAGTTTATCCGGGACAGGTCTTAGCAATCAGCCCCAGCATTTT. This gives the protein CASSLSGTGLSNQPQHF.